This T cell receptor (beta chain) was sequenced for a study of T cells in Graves' hyperthyroidism and ophthalmopathy. Trimming removed 6 bases from V and 10 bases from J, with 15 bases in between. The CDR3 runs to 12 residues. Germline CDR1 SNHLY, CDR2 FYNNEI. This clonotype was seen ten or more times. Patients with uncontrolled infections, other autoimmune diseases, pregnancy or lactation were excluded. From RNA transcripts, TCR beta CDR3 regions were amplified. An initial round of RT-PCR targeting the TCR CDR3 relied on the HTBI primer set. Using its own MiXCR run on the multiplex PCR reads, TCRdb lists one record per CDR3 protein. Counted here are approximately 410,000 distinct CDR3 sequences, roughly an eighth occurring once; the ten biggest clones make up about 4.9%.

The gene calls are TRBV2 and TRBJ2-5, with D perhaps TRBD1 (6 bases). The origin of this receptor is a woman between 18 and 30 years old with Graves' hyperthyroidism. Sequenced sample: blood. The CDR3 is CASRGQSGDQYF. The CDR3 DNA sequence: TGTGCCAGCAGAGGACAGAGCGGTGACCAGTACTTC.